The sequence of this T cell receptor (beta chain) was determined in a study of T cells in Graves' hyperthyroidism and ophthalmopathy. The CDR3 loop spans 13 amino acids. CDR1 is LGHDT and CDR2 is YNNKEL in the germline V gene (reference sequence). The V end lost 8 bases, the J end lost 8 bases, and 16 bases lay between the germline ends. The CDR3 regions of TCR beta were amplified from RNA transcripts. During a first-round RT-PCR of the TCR CDR3, the HTBI primer set was used. TCRdb re-derived calls from the multiplex PCR reads in MiXCR, one entry per CDR3 protein. Of a few hundred thousand distinct CDR3 sequences in the sample, roughly an eighth were seen once.

The sample taken for sequencing was blood. The sequence derives from a woman aged 40 to 55 with Graves' ophthalmopathy. This chain connects TRBV3-1 to TRBJ2-1; D possibly corresponds to TRBD1 (6 bases). The CDR3 DNA reads as TGTGCCAGCTCCGATGAAACAGGGCATGAGCAGTTCTTC. Residues: CASSDETGHEQFF.